The 25 T cell receptor beta chains presented below share a single source sample, sequenced in a study of cytomegalovirus exposure and HLA in healthy donors. 13 Jbeta primers and 60 Vbeta primers were used for the PCR. Assay used: immunoSEQ multiplex PCR; TCRdb lists only in-frame clones, some missing. The repertoire holds approximately 160,000 clones, about 71% seen once, with 1.4% to 1.5% in the top ten. The sequencing sample was made of PBMCs. Receptors originate from a man aged 50 to 59 in good health and CMV-seronegative.

The chain carries TRBV27 and TRBJ1-1; D unresolved. CDR1 MNHEY and CDR2 SMNVEV come from the germline V gene (reference sequence). V gave up 4 bases and J gave up 1 base, with 13 bases separating them. The CDR3 sequence is 15 residues long. CDR3 DNA sequence: TGTGCCAGCAGTTCGCCGAGGGCGGAGAACACTGAAGCTTTCTTT. It specifies CASSSPRAENTEAFF.

The J gene is TRBJ1-2, the V gene TRBV6-4, with 8 bases matching TRBD1. The V and J ends lost 0 bases and 3 bases, in that order; junction bases with no gene match: 3. The germline V gene encodes CDR1 MRHNA and CDR2 SNTAGT. CDR3 length: 15 residues. DNA of the CDR3: TGTGCCAGCAGTGACTCGCCGGACAGGGACTATGGCTACACCTTC. Translated: CASSDSPDRDYGYTF.

The chain uses TRBV7-2 and TRBJ1-5; TRBD1 might be the D (5 bases). From germline, CDR1 is SGHTA and CDR2 FQGNSA. Trimming took 5 bases from V and 3 from J, leaving 17 bases between them. The CDR3 runs to 16 residues. Here the CDR3 reads CASSQDFGTYNQPQHF. CDR3 bases: TGTGCCAGCAGCCAAGATTTCGGGACTTACAATCAGCCCCAGCATTTT.

V and J are TRBV6-5 and TRBJ1-3; D is undetermined. Between the trimmed V and J ends, which lost 6 bases and 0 bases, there was a span of 12 bases. The CDR3 is 15 amino acids. Per germline, CDR1 MNHEY and CDR2 SVGAGI. The CDR3 loop is CASRKSYPSGNTIYF. The CDR3 DNA follows: TGTGCCAGCAGGAAATCCTACCCCTCTGGAAACACCATATATTTT.

This chain joins TRBV5-1 and TRBJ2-7; 8 bases are a match to TRBD2. J lost 0 bases, V lost 0 bases, and 5 bases had no gene match. The CDR3 runs to 16 residues. Germline values: CDR1 SGHRS, CDR2 YFSETQ. The CDR3 sequence is CASSLASGGISYEQYF. The DNA of the CDR3 is TGCGCCAGCAGCTTGGCGAGCGGGGGTATCTCCTACGAGCAGTACTTC.

The rearrangement uses TRBV12-2 and TRBJ1-6; the table's D call, TRBD1, was not checked against the DNA. TRBV12-2 is a listed pseudogene. The CDR3 contains 16 residues. CDR3 sequence reads: CASRSSLQTGDSPLHF. The CDR3 DNA sequence: TGTGCAAGTCGCTCGTCCCTTCAAACAGGGGATTCACCCCTCCACTTT.

This rearrangement joins TRBV7-2 to TRBJ2-7, with 8 bases matching TRBD2. V dropped 5 bases and J dropped 0; count of bases not matched to a gene: 6. Per the germline V gene, CDR1 is SGHTA and CDR2 is FQGNSA. The CDR3 consists of 15 residues. The CDR3 loop is CASSRLAPSSYEQYF. The CDR3 nucleotides are TGTGCCAGCAGCCGACTAGCGCCTAGCTCCTACGAGCAGTACTTC.

J is TRBJ2-5 and V is TRBV7-2; D call uncertain. The germline V and J ends were trimmed by 2 bases and 3 bases, with 10 bases remaining between them. The CDR3 is 14 amino acids. Germline V gene data show CDR1 as SGHTA and CDR2 as FQGNSA. The CDR3 DNA is TGTGCCAGCAGCTTACGGCGGCACAAAGAGACCCAGTACTTC. It yields the protein CASSLRRHKETQYF.

This clone is a singleton in its sample. The V gene is TRBV27, the J gene TRBJ2-7; D is possibly TRBD2 (6 bases). Germline values: CDR1 MNHEY, CDR2 SMNVEV (reference sequence). The V and J ends lost 5 bases and 4 bases respectively, with 21 bases between them. CDR3 length: 16 amino acids. CDR3: CASSLTGRQLPYEQYF. CDR3 in DNA: TGTGCCAGCAGTCTAACCGGGAGACAGTTACCTTACGAGCAGTACTTC.

Only a few counts were recorded for this clone. This chain joins TRBV6-6 and TRBJ1-5; 10 bases line up with TRBD1. V lost 8 bases, J lost 0 bases, and 4 bases stayed unmatched. Germline values: CDR1 MNHNY, CDR2 SVGAGI (reference sequence). This CDR3 region has 15 residues. The CDR3, as DNA: TGTGCCAGCGGGGACAGGGGAAGTAGCAATCAGCCCCAGCATTTT. Translated: CASGDRGSSNQPQHF.

The V gene is TRBV5-4, the J gene TRBJ1-1, with 8 bases identical to TRBD1. V shed 2 bases and J 3 bases; nucleotides not matched to a gene: 6. The CDR3 loop spans 15 amino acids. Looked up from germline, CDR1 is SGHNT and CDR2 is YYREEE (reference sequence). The CDR3 DNA reads TGTGCCAGCAGCTTTAGTCAGGGGGCCCACACTGAAGCTTTCTTT. Translation gives CASSFSQGAHTEAFF. The full variable domain, in which reference TRBV5-4 and TRBJ1-1 provide the parts outside the CDR3, is ETGVTQSPTHLIKTRGQQVTLRCSSQSGHNTVSWYQQALGQGPQFIFQYYREEENGRGNFPPRFSGLQFPNYSSELNVNALELDDSALYLCASSFSQGAHTEAFFGQGTRLTVV.

This clone has only a few counts. This chain connects TRBV11-2 to TRBJ2-6, with TRBD1 identical over 8 bases. Germline V gene sequence: CDR1 SGHAT, CDR2 FQNNGV. This CDR3 region has 16 residues. Trimming removed 6 bases from V and 0 bases from J; junction bases left unmatched: 4. The CDR3 loop reads CASRDRANSGANVLTF. As DNA, the CDR3 is TGTGCCAGCAGGGACAGGGCTAACTCTGGGGCCAACGTCCTGACTTTC.

V is TRBV7-2 and J is TRBJ1-1; D remains unclear. The ends were cut back, 5 bases at V and 0 bases at J, with 7 bases in the middle. In germline, CDR1 is SGHTA, CDR2 FQGNSA. The CDR3 is 13 residues long. In DNA, the CDR3 is TGTGCCAGCAGCGCTACAGTGAACACTGAAGCTTTCTTT. Translating it yields CASSATVNTEAFF.

Concerning this clone: One end of the junction is discordant with germline, which a read error may explain. The chain couples TRBV12-5 to TRBJ2-2; a weak D match, TRBD1 (6 bases). This CDR3 has 15 amino acids. Germline loops: CDR1 LGHNT, CDR2 FRNRAP. The DNA of the CDR3 is TGTGCTAGTGGTTCTTTACAGGGAAACATCGGGGAGCTGTTTTTT. Translation gives CASGSLQGNIGELFF. The whole variable domain, remainder taken from reference TRBV12-5 and TRBJ2-2, is DARVTQTPRHKVTEMGQEVTMRCQPILGHNTVFWYRQTMMQGLELLAYFRNRAPLDDSGMPKDRFSAEMPDATLATLKIQPSEPRDSAVYFCASGSLQGNIGELFFGEGSRLTVL.

This chain links TRBV9 with TRBJ1-1; 8 bases are shared with TRBD1. Looked up from germline, CDR1 is SGDLS and CDR2 is YYNGEE. Trimming took 3 bases from V and 1 from J; bases not matched to a gene: 5. The length of the CDR3 is 15 residues. The CDR3 DNA reads TGTGCCAGCAGCGCCGGACAGGGCGCGAACACTGAAGCTTTCTTT. Translated, it gives CASSAGQGANTEAFF.

This clone turned up a few times. The chain combines TRBV5-1 with TRBJ2-7; no firm D call. This CDR3 has 13 residues. The ends were cut back, 0 bases at V and 5 bases at J, with 9 bases in the middle. From germline, CDR1 is SGHRS and CDR2 YFSETQ. CDR3 in amino acids: CASSLAGSHEQYF. In DNA form, the CDR3 reads TGCGCCAGCAGCTTGGCCGGTAGTCACGAGCAGTACTTC.

This clone came up a few times. This sequence joins TRBV6-1 and TRBJ2-3; D is perhaps TRBD2 (6 bases). Trimming removed 6 bases at V and 2 bases at J, with 12 bases between. Germline assignment: CDR1 MNHNS and CDR2 SASEGT. The CDR3 is made up of 14 amino acids. The CDR3 region has the DNA TGTGCCAGCAGCGGGGGACTCTCCACAGATACGCAGTATTTT. Translated, it gives CASSGGLSTDTQYF.

This clone has just a few counts. The junction departs from germline at one end; a sequencing error may be responsible. J is TRBJ2-2 and V is TRBV7-7; 13 bases are shared with TRBD2. Germline assignment: CDR1 SSHAT and CDR2 FNYEAQ (reference sequence). The CDR3 totals 17 residues. The CDR3: CASSSSTSGGRTGELFF. CDR3 coding DNA: TGTGCTAGCAGCTCATCGACTAGCGGGGGGCGGACCGGGGAGCTGTTTTTT. The full variable domain, completed using reference TRBV7-7 and TRBJ2-2, is GAGVSQSPRYKVTKRGQDVTLRCDPISSHATLYWYQQALGQGPEFLTYFNYEAQPDKSGLPSDRFSAERPEGSISTLTIQRTEQRDSAMYRCASSSSTSGGRTGELFFGEGSRLTVL.

The CDR3 protein is CASSQDEGVVGDTQYF. DNA of the CDR3: TGCGCCAGCAGCCAAGACGAGGGCGTAGTGGGAGATACGCAGTATTTT. The J gene is TRBJ2-3, the V gene TRBV4-3, with D tentatively TRBD2 (5 bases). Germline V gives CDR1 LGHNA, CDR2 YSLEER. Between the trimmed V and J ends, which lost 0 bases and 5 bases, there was a span of 15 bases. This CDR3 contains 16 residues.

This clone was detected a few times. V and J are TRBV19 and TRBJ1-5; 7 nucleotides match TRBD1. CDR3 length: 17 residues. Germline CDR1 LNHDA, CDR2 SQIVND (reference sequence). The junction had 14 bases not matched to a gene; V was cut back by 9 bases and J by 0 bases. CDR3 DNA sequence: TGTGCCAGCCCCAAGGGGCAGGGGGGTTATAGCAATCAGCCCCAGCATTTT. It encodes CASPKGQGGYSNQPQHF.

This clone was observed a handful of times. The gene calls are TRBV29-1 and TRBJ1-2; the match to TRBD1 covers 9 bases. The CDR3 runs to 15 residues. CDR1 is SQVTM and CDR2 is ANQGSEA in the germline V gene. Unmatched junction bases numbered 14, after V lost 6 bases and J lost 6 bases. The CDR3 DNA is TGCAGCGTAGCGCGTCTTGGGACAGGGTTTGATGGCTACACCTTC. The encoded protein is CSVARLGTGFDGYTF.

In its sample, this clone was seen once. V usage is TRBV4-1 and J usage is TRBJ2-3; possibly TRBD2 for D (6 bases). Germline CDR1 and CDR2: MGHRA and YSYEKL. Trimming removed 4 bases at V and 3 bases at J, with 11 bases between. This CDR3 is built from 14 residues. The CDR3 region is CASSLGRETDTQYF. Here the CDR3 DNA reads TGCGCCAGCAGCCTCGGACGGGAGACAGATACGCAGTATTTT.

The genes are TRBV10-3 and TRBJ2-5; 8 bases align to TRBD1. The J call is doubtful: the DNA matches TRBJ2-7 better. Germline V lookup: CDR1 ENHRY, CDR2 SYGVKD. The CDR3 length is 16 residues. Written as DNA, the CDR3 is TGTGCCATCAGTGAGCCAGGACAGGGTTTGCGGTACGAGCAGTACTTC. This gives the protein CAISEPGQGLRYEQYF.

The chain's CDR3 is CASSSGMNTEAFF. CDR3 coding DNA: TGTGCCAGCAGCAGCGGTATGAACACTGAAGCTTTCTTT. The chain links TRBV5-4 to TRBJ1-1; D is uncertain. V lost 4 bases to trimming and J lost 0 bases, with 7 bases between them. Looked up from germline, CDR1 is SGHNT and CDR2 is YYREEE (reference sequence). There are 13 residues in the CDR3.

The chain is built from TRBV19 and TRBJ1-1; a weak D match, TRBD1 (6 bases). Trimming left V 1 base short and J 6 bases short, with 15 bases between. Germline-derived CDR1 and CDR2 are LNHDA and SQIVND (reference sequence). CDR3 length equals 15 residues. The CDR3 loop is CASSIGKGGMAEAFF. CDR3 DNA: TGTGCCAGTAGTATAGGTAAGGGGGGGATGGCTGAAGCTTTCTTT.